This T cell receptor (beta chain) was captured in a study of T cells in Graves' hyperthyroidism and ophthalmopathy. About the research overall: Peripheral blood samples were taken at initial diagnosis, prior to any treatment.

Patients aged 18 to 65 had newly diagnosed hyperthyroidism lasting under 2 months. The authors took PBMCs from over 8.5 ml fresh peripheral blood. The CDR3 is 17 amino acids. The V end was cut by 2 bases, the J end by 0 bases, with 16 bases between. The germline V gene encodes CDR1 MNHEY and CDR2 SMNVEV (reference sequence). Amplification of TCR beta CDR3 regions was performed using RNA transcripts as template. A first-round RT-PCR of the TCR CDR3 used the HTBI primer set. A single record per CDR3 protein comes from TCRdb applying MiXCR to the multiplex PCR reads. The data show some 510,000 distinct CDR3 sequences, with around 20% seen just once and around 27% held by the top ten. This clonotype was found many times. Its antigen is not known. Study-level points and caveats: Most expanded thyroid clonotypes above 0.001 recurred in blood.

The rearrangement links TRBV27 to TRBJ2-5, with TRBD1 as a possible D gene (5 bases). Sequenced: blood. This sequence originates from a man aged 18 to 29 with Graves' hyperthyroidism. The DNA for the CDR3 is TGTGCCAGCAGTTTAAGGCCCTCAGGGTTGTACCAAGAGACCCAGTACTTC. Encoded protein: CASSLRPSGLYQETQYF.